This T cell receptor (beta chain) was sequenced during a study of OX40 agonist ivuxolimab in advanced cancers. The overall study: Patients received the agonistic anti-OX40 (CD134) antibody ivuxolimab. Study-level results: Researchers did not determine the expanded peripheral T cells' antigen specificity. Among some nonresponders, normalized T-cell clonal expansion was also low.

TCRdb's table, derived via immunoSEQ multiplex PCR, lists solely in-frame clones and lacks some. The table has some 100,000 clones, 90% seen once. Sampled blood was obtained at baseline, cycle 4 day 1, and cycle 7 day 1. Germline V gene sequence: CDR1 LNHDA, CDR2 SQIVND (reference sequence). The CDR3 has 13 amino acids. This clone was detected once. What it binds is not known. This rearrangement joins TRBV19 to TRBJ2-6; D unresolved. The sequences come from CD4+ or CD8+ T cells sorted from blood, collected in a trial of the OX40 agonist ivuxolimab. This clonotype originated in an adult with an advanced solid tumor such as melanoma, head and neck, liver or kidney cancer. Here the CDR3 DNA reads TGTGCTAGCAGGCCCAACGGGGCCAACGTCCTGACTTTC. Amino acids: CASRPNGANVLTF.